These 29 T cell receptor beta chains originate from one sample sequenced in a study of CD8+CD57+ T cells in acquired aplastic anemia. Investigators profiled TCR beta VDJ and CDR3 from genomic DNA template. TCRdb analysed the reads with MiXCR anew, one entry per CDR3 protein. The profile shows more than 250,000 distinct CDR3 sequences, approximately 57% of them singletons. Sequencing was performed on sorted CD4+, CD8+, or CD8+CD57+ T cells (not recorded which) from PBMCs. These receptors all come from a human donor with severe aplastic anemia or a healthy control (not recorded which).

This clonotype occurred many times. The chain has TRBV20-1 and TRBJ1-1; a possible D gene is TRBD1 (6 bases). This CDR3 is built from 14 residues. V was shortened by 3 bases and J by 3 bases, with 14 bases between the two germline ends. Germline-derived CDR1 and CDR2 are DFQATT and SNEGSKA (reference sequence). The CDR3 bases are TGCAGTGCTAGTCGGGGGGGCTCCTACACTGAAGCTTTCTTT. Its protein product is CSASRGGSYTEAFF.

This clonotype was counted a single time. The rearrangement joins TRBV15 to TRBJ2-7, with D possibly being TRBD1 or TRBD2 (5 bases each). CDR3 size: 15 residues. From germline, CDR1 is LNHNV and CDR2 YYDKDF (reference sequence). The V and J ends lost 1 base and 2 bases respectively, with 12 bases between them. CDR3 nucleotide sequence: TGTGCCACCAGCAGAGGTGGGGGTGGTGCCTACGAGCAGTACTTC. This gives the protein CATSRGGGGAYEQYF.

V is TRBV7-9 and J is TRBJ2-2; D is uncertain. CDR1 and CDR2 from the germline V gene are SEHNR and FQNEAQ (reference sequence). Trimming pared 3 bases from V and 3 bases from J, leaving 11 bases between. The CDR3 length is 15 residues. Written as DNA, the CDR3 is TGTGCCAGCAGCTTGGCCTCCTTAGACACCGGGGAGCTGTTTTTT. As protein: CASSLASLDTGELFF.

In this sample, this clonotype turned up many times. The chain links TRBV9 to TRBJ2-7; TRBD1 might be the D (5 bases). Trimming shortened V by 4 bases and J by 4 bases, and 12 bases separated the two germline ends. The CDR3 has 13 amino acids. Germline assignment: CDR1 SGDLS and CDR2 YYNGEE. The CDR3 DNA sequence: TGTGCCAGCAGCCCTCAAGGGGCTTACGAGCAGTACTTC. Translation: CASSPQGAYEQYF. Filled out from reference TRBV9 and TRBJ2-7, the complete variable domain reads DSGVTQTPKHLITATGQRVTLRCSPRSGDLSVYWYQQSLDQGLQFLIQYYNGEERAKGNILERFSAQQFPDLHSELNLSSLELGDSALYFCASSPQGAYEQYFGPGTRLTVT.

The chain combines TRBV7-6 with TRBJ1-4; 8 bases match TRBD1. After removal of 4 bases from V and 7 bases from J, the junction contained 8 bases not matched to a gene. Germline V gene data show CDR1 as SGHVS and CDR2 as FNYEAQ. The CDR3 runs to 15 residues. CDR3 region: CASSSQGGFGEKLFF. In nucleotides, the CDR3 is TGTGCCAGCAGCTCACAGGGGGGGTTCGGTGAAAAACTGTTTTTT.

The V call is TRBV5-6, the J call TRBJ2-7; D is tentatively TRBD1 or TRBD2 (5 bases each). CDR1 and CDR2 (germline): SGHDT, YYEEEE. Trimming cost V 3 bases and J 3 bases, with 13 bases left between them. The CDR3 totals 14 residues. CDR3 amino acids: CASSSPGTHYEQYF. The CDR3 DNA follows: TGTGCCAGCAGCTCCCCCGGGACCCACTACGAGCAGTACTTC.

The rearrangement links TRBV7-3 to TRBJ2-1, with D possibly matching TRBD2 (6 bases). Trimming pared 5 bases from V and 0 bases from J, leaving 8 bases between. Germline V CDR1 and CDR2: SGHTA, FQGTGA. The CDR3 has 14 amino acids. In nucleotides, the CDR3 is TGTGCCAGCAGCCCGGACTACTCCTACAATGAGCAGTTCTTC. Its protein product is CASSPDYSYNEQFF.

The chain couples TRBV6-1 to TRBJ2-7, with D unclear. Per germline, CDR1 MNHNS and CDR2 SASEGT. The CDR3 consists of 11 residues. Trimming took off 2 bases at V and 5 bases at J, with 4 bases between the two ends. The CDR3 here is CASSEWNEQYF. The CDR3 DNA sequence: TGTGCCAGCAGTGAATGGAACGAGCAGTACTTC.

The rearrangement links TRBV7-9 to TRBJ2-7; 14 nucleotides line up with TRBD2. This CDR3 is built from 15 residues. The V gene's germline CDR1 is SEHNR and CDR2 FQNEAQ (reference sequence). V was clipped by 4 bases and J by 6 bases; unmatched bases: 5. CDR3 region: CASSSGLAGAVEQYF. The CDR3 nucleotides are TGTGCCAGCAGCTCGGGACTAGCGGGGGCGGTCGAGCAGTACTTC.

This clonotype was detected ten times or more. This chain links TRBV19 with TRBJ1-5; 7 nucleotides line up with TRBD1. The germline V gene has CDR1 LNHDA and CDR2 SQIVND (reference sequence). This CDR3 comprises 15 residues. Trimming took 6 bases from V and 4 from J; bases not matched to a gene: 9. CDR3 coding DNA: TGTGCCAGTAGCCTAACGATCAGGGGGAATCAGCCCCAGCATTTT. Its translation is CASSLTIRGNQPQHF.

V and J are TRBV20-1 and TRBJ1-6; D call uncertain. This CDR3 has 15 amino acids. The germline V gene encodes CDR1 DFQATT and CDR2 SNEGSKA (reference sequence). V gave up 5 bases and J gave up 0 bases, with 11 bases separating them. CDR3 in DNA: TGCAGTGCTCTCAAAAGGAGCTCCTATAATTCACCCCTCCACTTT. Translating it yields CSALKRSSYNSPLHF.

This clonotype has a count of ten or more. This chain connects TRBV12-3 or TRBV12-4 to TRBJ1-3, with 11 nucleotides matching TRBD1. This CDR3 is 17 amino acids long. Trimming removed 6 bases from V and 0 bases from J; junction bases left unmatched: 7. The CDR3 protein is CASSTGTGGNSGNTIYF. CDR3 sequence (DNA): TGTGCCAGCAGCACCGGGACAGGGGGGAACTCTGGAAACACCATATATTTT.

This rearrangement joins TRBV7-2 to TRBJ1-2, with a tentative D call TRBD1 (5 bases). V lost 1 base, J lost 7 bases, and 13 bases lay in between. The CDR3 totals 14 residues. CDR1 is SGHTA and CDR2 is FQGNSA in the germline V gene. The CDR3 bases are TGTGCCAGCAGCTTAGTGGCAGGGTTGGGTGGCTACACCTTC. Translation gives CASSLVAGLGGYTF.

J is TRBJ2-6 and V is TRBV7-3; D perhaps matches TRBD2 (6 bases). V lost 4 bases to trimming and J lost 2 bases, with 15 bases between them. Germline CDR1 SGHTA, CDR2 FQGTGA. The CDR3 covers 17 residues. The CDR3 DNA follows: TGTGCCAGCAGCTCTCCGGGACTCCCCGCTGGGGCCAACGTCCTGACTTTC. It encodes CASSSPGLPAGANVLTF.

The rearrangement joins TRBV7-9 to TRBJ2-2, with 7 positions matching TRBD2. Germline CDR1 SEHNR, CDR2 FQNEAQ (reference sequence). The V segment lost 2 bases and the J segment 1 base; nucleotides outside the gene matches: 1. The CDR3 contains 15 residues. The CDR3 sequence: CASSLWGGNTGELFF. The CDR3 coding sequence is TGTGCCAGCAGCTTATGGGGGGGGAACACCGGGGAGCTGTTTTTT.

On this clonotype: The junction departs from germline at one end; a sequencing error may be responsible. The V and J genes are TRBV24-1 and TRBJ1-5; D is ambiguous. The CDR3 runs 17 residues. Germline CDR1 is KGHDR and CDR2 is SFDVKD. The CDR3 region is CATSYWRRLLSNKPQHF. For the CDR3, the DNA is TGTGCCACCAGTTATTGGCGCAGGTTATTAAGCAATAAGCCCCAGCATTTT.

The chain combines TRBV20-1 with TRBJ2-5; the D gene is possibly TRBD1 (5 bases). In germline, CDR1 is DFQATT, CDR2 SNEGSKA (reference sequence). The CDR3 totals 14 residues. V gave up 0 bases and J gave up 3 bases, with 11 bases separating them. The CDR3 nucleotides read TGCAGTGCTAGAGACATGGGGCGCGAAGAGACCCAGTACTTC. Protein product: CSARDMGREETQYF.

The chain carries TRBV2 and TRBJ1-3, with D unresolved. This CDR3 is 15 amino acids long. Per germline, CDR1 SNHLY and CDR2 FYNNEI. The V end was cut by 6 bases, the J end by 0 bases, with 12 bases between. The CDR3: CASSRDGNSGNTIYF. The CDR3 DNA reads as TGTGCCAGCAGCCGCGACGGGAACTCTGGAAACACCATATATTTT.

This clonotype has a handful of counts. This chain links TRBV3-1 with TRBJ1-1; D perhaps matches TRBD1 (5 bases). This CDR3 comprises 12 residues. Germline assignment: CDR1 LGHDT and CDR2 YNNKEL (reference sequence). Trimming took off 4 bases at V and 7 bases at J, with 10 bases between the two ends. CDR3 DNA: TGTGCCAGCAGCCCTCGGGGGGTTGAAGCTTTCTTT. It encodes CASSPRGVEAFF.

CDR3 in DNA: TGTGCTCTCGGGTCCACCGGGGAGCTGTTTTTT. The encoded protein is CALGSTGELFF. The chain links TRBV7-7 to TRBJ2-2; D gene unclear. CDR3 length equals 11 residues. CDR1 is SSHAT and CDR2 is FNYEAQ in the germline V gene (reference sequence).

This clonotype was detected ten times or more. This chain connects TRBV7-8 to TRBJ2-6; 8 nucleotides agree with TRBD2. Germline V lookup: CDR1 SGHVS, CDR2 FQNEAQ. The CDR3 totals 17 residues. J lost 4 bases, V lost 1 base, and 6 bases had no gene match. The CDR3 DNA reads TGTGCCAGCAGCTTAGGGGTTAGCGGGGTCGGGGCCAACGTCCTGACTTTC. Protein sequence: CASSLGVSGVGANVLTF.

In its sample, this clonotype was seen a few times. J is TRBJ1-1 and V is TRBV7-8; D unresolved. The germline gives CDR1 SGHVS, CDR2 FQNEAQ. Trimming removed 0 bases at V and 0 bases at J, with 20 bases between. This CDR3 has 19 amino acids. In nucleotides, the CDR3 is TGTGCCAGCAGCTTAGCCTACCCGCCCAGACACTTCATGAACACTGAAGCTTTCTTT. This gives the protein CASSLAYPPRHFMNTEAFF. The complete variable domain, with remaining parts taken from reference TRBV7-8 and TRBJ1-1, reads GAGVSQSPRYKVAKRGQDVALRCDPISGHVSLFWYQQALGQGPEFLTYFQNEAQLDKSGLPSDRFFAERPEGSVSTLKIQRTQQEDSAVYLCASSLAYPPRHFMNTEAFFGQGTRLTVV.

This chain links TRBV20-1 with TRBJ2-2; D may be TRBD2 (5 bases). V was clipped by 2 bases and J by 7 bases, with 17 bases between them. This CDR3 is built from 15 residues. Germline loops: CDR1 DFQATT, CDR2 SNEGSKA (reference sequence). The CDR3 spells CSARSPRAVVGELFF. CDR3 nucleotides: TGCAGTGCTAGATCCCCGAGGGCGGTGGTCGGGGAGCTGTTTTTT.

The CDR3 sequence is CASSEQRGSGNTIYF. The CDR3 region has the DNA TGTGCCAGCAGTGAACAAAGGGGCTCAGGAAACACCATATATTTT. This sequence joins TRBV2 and TRBJ1-3; TRBD1 might be the D (5 bases). Between the trimmed V and J ends, which lost 2 bases and 4 bases, there was a span of 12 bases. The V gene's germline CDR1 is SNHLY and CDR2 FYNNEI. The CDR3 sequence is 15 residues long.

The rearrangement uses TRBV7-8 and TRBJ2-7, with 8 bases matching TRBD1. Germline V gives CDR1 SGHVS, CDR2 FQNEAQ. V gave up 3 bases and J gave up 4 bases; unmatched junction bases: 5. The CDR3 has 14 residues. The CDR3 region has the DNA TGTGCCAGCAGCTTTAGGACAGGGTTTTACGAGCAGTACTTC. Its protein product is CASSFRTGFYEQYF.

The CDR3 is CATSSVLGQGDTGELFF. The CDR3 DNA reads as TGTGCCACCAGCAGCGTACTCGGACAGGGGGACACCGGGGAGCTGTTTTTT. The chain joins TRBV15 to TRBJ2-2, with 10 nucleotides matching TRBD1. Per germline, CDR1 LNHNV and CDR2 YYDKDF (reference sequence). The CDR3 has 17 amino acids. The junction had 7 bases not matched to a gene; V was cut back by 3 bases and J by 3 bases.

This clonotype appeared many times. The V and J genes are TRBV6-5 and TRBJ1-4; no firm D call. CDR3 length equals 14 residues. Looked up from germline, CDR1 is MNHEY and CDR2 is SVGAGI. With 0 bases removed from V and 4 bases from J, the gap between germline ends came to 6 bases. The DNA of the CDR3 is TGTGCCAGCAGTTACTCCAGAATTAATGAAAAACTGTTTTTT. Its translation is CASSYSRINEKLFF.

This chain connects TRBV12-3 or TRBV12-4 to TRBJ2-3; D not resolved. V shed 1 base and J shed 4 bases, with 6 bases lying between them. The CDR3 has 13 residues. CDR3 DNA: TGTGCCAGCAGTTTAGTGGGGTCAGATACGCAGTATTTT. Translation: CASSLVGSDTQYF.

This chain uses TRBV15 with TRBJ1-1; 9 positions agree with TRBD1. Germline lookup yields CDR1 LNHNV and CDR2 YYDKDF (reference sequence). Trimming took 1 base from V and 1 from J; bases not matched to a gene: 4. This CDR3 spans 16 amino acids. CDR3 DNA sequence: TGTGCCACCAGCAGAGGCAAGGGACAGGGGAACACTGAAGCTTTCTTT. Protein: CATSRGKGQGNTEAFF.